This is a list of T cell receptor beta chains from one sample in a study of CD8+CD57+ T cells in acquired aplastic anemia. A single record per CDR3 protein comes from TCRdb applying MiXCR to the reads. The table lists around 190,000 distinct CDR3 sequences, 50% to 55% of them singletons, with approximately 15% in the top ten. The sequenced material came from sorted CD4+, CD8+, or CD8+CD57+ T cells (not recorded which) from PBMCs. The source of these receptors is a human donor in good health, serving as a control. Both conserved end residues are part of each CDR3. A D gene is named only where the DNA matches it firmly. For some rows the clone size is stated as once, few or many, or as a class when expanded; others skip it.

j_call d_call v_call clone_size cdr3_aa cdr3_nt
TRBJ2-1 TRBD1 TRBV27 few CASSLTTGGREQFF TGTGCCAGCAGTTTAACAACAGGGGGTCGTGAGCAGTTCTTC
TRBJ2-7 TRBD2 TRBV19 - CASSIRAGNNEQYF TGTGCCAGTAGTATTCGAGCGGGGAATAACGAGCAGTACTTC
TRBJ1-5 TRBD1 TRBV20-1 - CSASSGTGGGGNQPQHF TGCAGTGCTTCCTCCGGGACAGGGGGCGGCGGCAATCAGCCCCAGCATTTT
TRBJ1-1 - TRBV3-1 few CASRSRMQVENTEAFF TGTGCCAGCAGATCCAGAATGCAGGTAGAGAACACTGAAGCTTTCTTT
TRBJ1-5 - TRBV7-2 few CASRPSINPRIPLRDQPQHF TGTGCCAGCAGACCTTCCATAAACCCTAGGATCCCCCTACGGGATCAGCCCCAGCATTTT
TRBJ2-5 TRBD1 TRBV20-1 - CSARRTGGLEETQYF TGCAGTGCCAGACGGACAGGGGGTCTAGAAGAGACCCAGTACTTC
TRBJ1-1 - TRBV28 many CASSLLRSLREAFF TGTGCCAGCAGTTTATTGAGATCCCTGAGAGAAGCTTTCTTT
TRBJ1-3 - TRBV18 - CASSPGATSGNTIYF TGTGCCAGCTCACCGGGGGCAACGTCTGGAAACACCATATATTTT
TRBJ1-1 - TRBV19 many CASKGGRGVLNTEAFF TGTGCCAGTAAGGGCGGCAGGGGCGTTTTGAACACTGAAGCTTTCTTT
TRBJ1-1 - TRBV10-2 - CASSENLPTREAFF TGCGCCAGCAGTGAAAACTTGCCCACAAGGGAAGCTTTCTTT
TRBJ2-5 TRBD2 TRBV7-3 many CVSSPGGGETQYF TGTGTCAGCAGCCCAGGCGGGGGAGAGACCCAGTACTTC
TRBJ1-6 - TRBV20-1 - CSLEGGSSPLHF TGCAGCTTAGAGGGGGGAAGTTCACCCCTCCACTTT
TRBJ1-4 - TRBV2 many CASSVRVPASNEKLFF TGTGCCAGCAGTGTTCGGGTCCCGGCCTCTAATGAAAAACTGTTTTTT
TRBJ2-5 - TRBV5-1 many CASSFLEQETQYF TGCGCCAGCAGCTTTTTGGAACAAGAGACCCAGTACTTC
TRBJ1-2 - TRBV7-2 - CASSRLYGYTF TGTGCCAGCAGCAGACTCTATGGCTACACCTTC
TRBJ1-3 - TRBV12-3/TRBV12-4 - CASSPRSEGEGNTIYF TGTGCCAGCAGCCCCCGGAGTGAGGGTGAGGGAAACACCATATATTTT
TRBJ1-2 - TRBV19 - CATRQLYGYTF TGTGCCACTCGACAGCTCTATGGCTACACCTTC
TRBJ2-7 - TRBV5-5 - CASSFHQGTASYEQYF TGTGCCAGCAGCTTCCATCAGGGGACGGCGTCCTACGAGCAGTACTTC
TRBJ1-6 TRBD1 TRBV20-1 - CSARAGGGSYNSPLHF TGCAGTGCTAGAGCGGGAGGGGGCTCCTACAATTCACCCCTCCACTTT
TRBJ2-1 TRBD2 TRBV5-1 many CASSPTSGGAFEQFF TGCGCCAGCAGCCCCACTAGCGGGGGGGCCTTTGAGCAGTTCTTC
TRBJ1-2 - TRBV2 - CASISSAQSDYYGYTF TGTGCCAGCATCTCATCGGCACAGTCGGATTACTATGGCTACACCTTC
TRBJ2-6 - TRBV2 - CASRRDTGANVLTF TGTGCCAGCAGGCGAGATACAGGGGCCAACGTCCTGACTTTC
TRBJ2-4 TRBD2 TRBV20-1 - CSARVQAGALDIQYF TGCAGTGCTAGAGTTCAAGCGGGAGCGTTAGACATTCAGTACTTC
TRBJ2-5 - TRBV6-5 few CARDLPGPPQETQYF TGTGCCAGGGACTTGCCGGGACCTCCCCAAGAGACCCAGTACTTC
TRBJ1-3 - TRBV29-1 - CSVSVSRDTIYF TGCAGCGTTTCCGTCAGCCGGGACACCATATATTTT
TRBJ2-3 - TRBV20-1 few CSARTGSDTQYFGPGSDTQYF -
TRBJ2-7 - TRBV20-1 - CSARSQLSYEQYF TGCAGTGCTAGATCGCAGCTATCCTACGAGCAGTACTTC
TRBJ2-4 TRBD1 TRBV20-1 many CSAGGTGGIIQYF TGCAGTGCCGGAGGGACAGGTGGGATCATTCAGTACTTC
TRBJ2-7 - TRBV5-1 - CASSLAPGSSTYEQYF TGCGCCAGCAGCTTGGCCCCTGGGAGTTCTACCTACGAGCAGTACTTC
TRBJ1-5 - TRBV25-1 - CASSWGGRNQPQHF TGTGCCAGCAGTTGGGGGGGACGCAATCAGCCCCAGCATTTT
TRBJ1-1 - TRBV5-6 many CASSVRGGGTEAFF TGTGCCAGCAGCGTACGCGGGGGTGGCACTGAAGCTTTCTTT
TRBJ1-4 TRBD1 TRBV9 - CASRDRGLCEKLFF TGTGCCAGCAGGGACAGGGGGCTGTGTGAAAAACTGTTTTTT
TRBJ1-3 TRBD1 TRBV5-8 - CASSRGQGRSGNTIYF TGTGCCAGCAGCCGAGGACAGGGCCGCTCTGGAAACACCATATATTTT
TRBJ1-5 - TRBV28 few CASSLFAGALNSNQPQHF TGTGCCAGCAGTTTATTTGCTGGGGCCCTTAATAGCAATCAGCCCCAGCATTTT
TRBJ2-3 - TRBV9 once CASRLDLITDTQYF TGTGCCAGCAGACTAGATCTTATCACAGATACGCAGTATTTT
TRBJ2-2 - TRBV20-1 - CSAPDWNTGELFF TGCAGTGCTCCCGACTGGAACACCGGGGAGCTGTTTTTT
TRBJ1-6 TRBD1 TRBV25-1 - CASSGGDRSPLHF TGTGCCAGCAGTGGGGGGGACAGGTCGCCCCTCCACTTT
TRBJ2-1 TRBD1 TRBV14 - CASSQGGRTGSSYNEQFF TGTGCCAGCAGCCAAGGTGGACGGACAGGTTCCTCCTACAATGAGCAGTTCTTC
TRBJ2-2 TRBD2 TRBV10-3 - CTISESRASGGSNTGELLF TGTACCATCAGTGAGTCTCGGGCTAGCGGGGGGTCCAACACCGGGGAGCTGCTTTTT
TRBJ2-7 - TRBV11-1 - CASSSPGTGQYEQYF TGTGCCAGCAGCTCCCCCGGGACGGGGCAATACGAGCAGTACTTC
TRBJ2-7 TRBD1 TRBV7-6 many CASSLEERQGNEQYF TGTGCCAGCAGCTTAGAAGAAAGACAGGGGAACGAGCAGTACTTC
TRBJ2-2 - TRBV9 - CASSVVKGQNTGELFF TGTGCCAGCAGCGTAGTAAAGGGACAGAACACCGGGGAGCTGTTTTTT
TRBJ2-7 - TRBV20-1 - CSARGTLLEQYF TGCAGTGCTAGAGGGACATTGCTAGAGCAGTACTTC
TRBJ2-3 TRBD2 TRBV14 - CASGRAGGITDTQYF TGTGCCAGCGGTCGAGCGGGGGGCATAACAGATACGCAGTATTTT
TRBJ2-3 - TRBV24-1 - CATSDLPAASTDTQYF TGTGCCACCAGTGATTTGCCCGCGGCAAGCACAGATACGCAGTATTTT
TRBJ1-2 - TRBV7-2 many CASSLDRTLYGYTF TGTGCCAGCAGCTTAGACAGGACCCTCTATGGCTACACCTTC
TRBJ1-1 - TRBV2 many CASKYGGNTEAFF TGTGCCAGCAAATACGGGGGTAATACTGAAGCTTTCTTT